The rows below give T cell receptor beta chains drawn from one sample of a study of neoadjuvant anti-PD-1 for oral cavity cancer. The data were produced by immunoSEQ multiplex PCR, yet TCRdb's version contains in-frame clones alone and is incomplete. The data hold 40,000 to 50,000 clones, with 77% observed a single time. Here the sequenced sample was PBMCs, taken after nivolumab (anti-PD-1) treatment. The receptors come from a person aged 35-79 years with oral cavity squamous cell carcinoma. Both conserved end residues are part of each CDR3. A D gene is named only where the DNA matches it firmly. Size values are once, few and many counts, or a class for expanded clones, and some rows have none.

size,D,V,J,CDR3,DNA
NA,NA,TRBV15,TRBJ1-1,CATSRRGMNTEAFF,TGTGCCACCAGCAGACGGGGAATGAACACTGAAGCTTTCTTT
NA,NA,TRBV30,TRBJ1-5,CAWSQGGGVQPQHF,TGTGCCTGGAGTCAAGGCGGGGGGGTTCAGCCCCAGCATTTT
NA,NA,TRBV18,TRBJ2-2,CASSPIGTLSGTGELFF,TGTGCCAGCTCACCGATTGGGACCCTCAGTGGTACCGGGGAGCTGTTTTTT
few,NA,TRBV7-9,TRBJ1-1,CASSLVVYPEAFF,TGTGCCAGCAGCCTGGTCGTCTACCCTGAAGCTTTCTTT
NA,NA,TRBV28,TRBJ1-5,CASSRGGANQPQHF,TGTGCCAGCAGCCGGGGGGGGGCCAATCAGCCCCAGCATTTT
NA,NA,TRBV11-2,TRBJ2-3,CASSSAHFRTDTQYF,TGTGCCAGCAGCTCGGCTCACTTTCGCACAGATACGCAGTATTTT
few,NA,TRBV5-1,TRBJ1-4,CASSLELANEKLFF,TGCGCCAGCAGCTTGGAACTGGCTAATGAAAAACTGTTTTTT
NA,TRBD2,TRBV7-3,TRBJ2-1,CASSLRTSVSSSDNEQFF,TGTGCCAGCAGCTTAAGGACTAGCGTTTCGAGCTCTGACAATGAGCAGTTCTTC
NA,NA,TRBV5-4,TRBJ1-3,CASSLGTVGGNTIYF,TGTGCCAGCAGCTTGGGGACAGTTGGTGGAAACACCATATATTTT
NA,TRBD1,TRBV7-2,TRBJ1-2,CASSFWTGGYGYTF,TGTGCCAGCAGCTTCTGGACAGGGGGCTATGGCTACACCTTC
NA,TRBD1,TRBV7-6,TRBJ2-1,CASSYRTGGTYNEQFF,TGTGCCAGCAGCTACCGGACAGGGGGTACCTACAATGAGCAGTTCTTC
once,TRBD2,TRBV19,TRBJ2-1,CASSISLLAGGNEQFF,TGTGCCAGTAGTATCAGTTTGTTAGCGGGAGGCAATGAGCAGTTCTTC
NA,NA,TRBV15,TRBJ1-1,CATSRVSKGTEAFF,TGTGCCACCAGCAGAGTGTCGAAGGGGACTGAAGCTTTCTTT
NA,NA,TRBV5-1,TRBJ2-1,CASSFSTNEQFF,TGCGCCAGCAGCTTTTCCACTAATGAGCAGTTCTTC
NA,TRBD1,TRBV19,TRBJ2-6,CASSIGQGASGANVLTF,TGTGCCAGTAGTATCGGACAGGGGGCCTCTGGGGCCAACGTCCTGACTTTC
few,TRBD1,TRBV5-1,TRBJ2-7,CASSQTGQGSEQYF,TGCGCCAGCAGCCAAACGGGACAGGGGAGCGAGCAGTACTTC
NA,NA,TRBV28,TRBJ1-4,CAASGNLNEKLFF,TGTGCCGCCTCCGGGAACCTGAATGAAAAACTGTTTTTT
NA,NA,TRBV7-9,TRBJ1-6,CASSPWRAAHNSPLHF,TGTGCCAGCAGCCCGTGGCGGGCAGCACATAATTCACCCCTCCACTTT
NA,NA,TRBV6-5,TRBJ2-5,CASSYSGGRGTQYF,TGTGCCAGCAGTTACTCCGGGGGGCGCGGGACCCAGTACTTC